This is a list of T cell receptor beta chains from one sample in a study of vaccination and CD4 T cells after COVID-19. TCRdb reprocessed the PCR reads via MiXCR and lists one record per CDR3 protein. The table records 4,000 to 4,500 distinct CDR3 sequences, less than 20% of them present only once. For these TCRs, the target antigens are not known. Sequencing was carried out using CD4+ T cells from blood, cultured in vitro. All receptors derive from a human donor who had recovered from COVID-19. CDR3s include the opening cysteine and the closing phenylalanine or tryptophan. The D gene is left open where the match is weak. Not every row has a clone size; where given, it reads once, few, many or a size class.

D: NA; V: TRBV6-4; size: NA; J: TRBJ1-1; CDR3: CASRRDALGGSEAFF; DNA: TGTGCCAGCCGCCGGGACGCACTAGGGGGGTCTGAAGCTTTCTTT
D: TRBD1; V: TRBV5-4; size: NA; J: TRBJ1-6; CDR3: CASSWTGSNSPLHF; DNA: TGTGCCAGCAGCTGGACAGGAAGTAACTCACCCCTCCACTTT
D: TRBD2; V: TRBV7-9; size: medium-sized; J: TRBJ2-5; CDR3: CASSPGGLAEETQYF; DNA: TGTGCCAGCAGTCCAGGGGGACTAGCAGAGGAGACCCAGTACTTC
D: NA; V: TRBV5-6; size: medium-sized; J: TRBJ1-6; CDR3: CASSLAEMGSPLHF; DNA: TGTGCCAGCAGCTTGGCTGAGATGGGATCACCCCTCCACTTT
D: NA; V: TRBV4-1; size: NA; J: TRBJ1-1; CDR3: CASSLGTDTLNTEAFF; DNA: TGCGCCAGCAGCTTGGGAACGGACACTTTGAACACTGAAGCTTTCTTT
D: NA; V: TRBV7-8; size: medium-sized; J: TRBJ2-3; CDR3: CASSLTDTQYF; DNA: TGTGCCAGCAGCCTCACAGATACGCAGTATTTT
D: TRBD2; V: TRBV5-4; size: few; J: TRBJ2-3; CDR3: CASRFRTSQRATDTQYF; DNA: TGTGCCAGCAGATTTAGGACTAGTCAGAGAGCCACAGATACGCAGTATTTT
D: NA; V: TRBV19; size: NA; J: TRBJ1-6; CDR3: CASSISWASTNSPLHF; DNA: TGTGCCAGTAGTATTTCTTGGGCTTCTACAAATTCACCCCTCCACTTT
D: NA; V: TRBV20-1; size: medium-sized; J: TRBJ2-1; CDR3: CSASLSAGYNEQFF; DNA: TGCAGTGCTAGTTTGTCTGCTGGGTACAATGAGCAGTTCTTC
D: NA; V: TRBV7-9; size: few; J: TRBJ2-5; CDR3: CASSLTIFPGGRRETQYF; DNA: TGTGCCAGCAGCTTAACCATATTTCCAGGGGGGCGGAGGGAGACCCAGTACTTC
D: NA; V: TRBV11-2; size: NA; J: TRBJ2-5; CDR3: CASSSPDRYQETQYF; DNA: TGTGCCAGCAGCTCGCCAGACAGGTACCAAGAGACCCAGTACTTC
D: NA; V: TRBV5-6; size: NA; J: TRBJ1-3; CDR3: CASSLRANSGNTIYF; DNA: TGTGCCAGCAGCTTGCGCGCCAACTCTGGAAACACCATATATTTT
D: TRBD1; V: TRBV6-1; size: large; J: TRBJ1-1; CDR3: CASRRGTAEAFF; DNA: TGTGCCAGCAGACGGGGGACAGCTGAAGCTTTCTTT
D: TRBD2; V: TRBV7-9; size: NA; J: TRBJ2-5; CDR3: CASSYASGGETQYF; DNA: TGTGCCAGCAGTTACGCTAGCGGGGGAGAGACCCAGTACTTC
D: TRBD1; V: TRBV2; size: NA; J: TRBJ1-5; CDR3: CASTLGTGGNQPQHF; DNA: TGTGCCAGCACCCTCGGGACAGGGGGAAATCAGCCCCAGCATTTT
D: NA; V: TRBV9; size: few; J: TRBJ2-7; CDR3: CASSVGPNYEQYF; DNA: TGTGCCAGCAGCGTAGGGCCCAACTACGAGCAGTACTTC
D: NA; V: TRBV30; size: medium-sized; J: TRBJ2-1; CDR3: CAWSGAPLTNEQFF; DNA: TGTGCCTGGAGTGGGGCCCCTCTTACAAATGAGCAGTTCTTC
D: NA; V: TRBV7-9; size: NA; J: TRBJ1-1; CDR3: CASSPDGKMNTEAFF; DNA: TGTGCCAGCAGCCCCGACGGAAAAATGAACACTGAAGCTTTCTTT
D: NA; V: TRBV30; size: medium-sized; J: TRBJ1-5; CDR3: CAWSRSEGLLMHF; DNA: TGTGCCTGGAGTCGTTCGGAAGGACTGCTAATGCATTTT
D: TRBD1; V: TRBV18; size: few; J: TRBJ2-7; CDR3: CASSRDSLPYEQYF; DNA: TGTGCCAGCTCACGGGACAGTCTCCCCTACGAGCAGTACTTC
D: TRBD1; V: TRBV6-1; size: NA; J: TRBJ1-5; CDR3: CASSAGTGNQPQHF; DNA: TGTGCCAGCAGCGCCGGGACAGGCAATCAGCCCCAGCATTTT
D: TRBD2; V: TRBV6-1; size: NA; J: TRBJ2-1; CDR3: CASSEVLAGARDEQFF; DNA: TGTGCCAGCAGTGAAGTTTTAGCGGGGGCCAGGGATGAGCAGTTCTTC
D: NA; V: TRBV9; size: few; J: TRBJ2-7; CDR3: CASEGFGEQYF; DNA: TGTGCCAGCGAAGGTTTCGGCGAGCAGTACTTC
D: NA; V: TRBV6-5; size: medium-sized; J: TRBJ1-5; CDR3: CASSYQQNQPQHF; DNA: TGTGCCAGCAGTTACCAACAGAATCAGCCCCAGCATTTT
D: TRBD2; V: TRBV20-1; size: few; J: TRBJ2-3; CDR3: CSALRSGRSTDTQYF; DNA: TGCAGTGCCCTCCGTAGCGGGCGTAGCACAGATACGCAGTATTTT
D: NA; V: TRBV7-2; size: few; J: TRBJ2-6; CDR3: CASSSRGTGANVLTF; DNA: TGTGCCAGCAGCAGTAGGGGGACGGGGGCCAACGTCCTGACTTTC
D: NA; V: TRBV5-1; size: NA; J: TRBJ1-1; CDR3: CASSLAGGERTEAFF; DNA: TGCGCCAGCAGCTTGGCCGGGGGGGAGAGGACTGAAGCTTTCTTT
D: NA; V: TRBV2; size: medium-sized; J: TRBJ1-4; CDR3: CASLDGGVSEKLFF; DNA: TGTGCCAGCTTAGATGGGGGCGTGAGTGAAAAACTGTTTTTT
D: NA; V: TRBV12-3/TRBV12-4; size: NA; J: TRBJ2-2; CDR3: CASSPTFTGELFF; DNA: TGTGCCAGCAGCCCCACTTTCACCGGGGAGCTGTTTTTT
D: NA; V: TRBV30; size: few; J: TRBJ1-2; CDR3: CAWTDTDYYGYTF; DNA: TGTGCCTGGACCGATACAGATTACTATGGCTACACCTTC
D: TRBD2; V: TRBV5-1; size: few; J: TRBJ2-3; CDR3: CASSSGLALITDTQYF; DNA: TGCGCCAGCAGCAGCGGACTAGCGCTCATCACAGATACGCAGTATTTT
D: TRBD1; V: TRBV18; size: NA; J: TRBJ1-5; CDR3: CASSLQTGANQPQHF; DNA: TGTGCCAGCTCACTTCAGACAGGGGCCAATCAGCCCCAGCATTTT
D: NA; V: TRBV12-5; size: NA; J: TRBJ2-5; CDR3: CASGLPRAGVGQETQYF; DNA: TGTGCTAGTGGTTTGCCACGGGCAGGGGTGGGCCAAGAGACCCAGTACTTC
D: NA; V: TRBV20-1; size: NA; J: TRBJ2-1; CDR3: CSARPPSGTGANNEQFF; DNA: TGCAGTGCTAGACCTCCCTCCGGGACGGGGGCCAACAATGAGCAGTTCTTC
D: NA; V: TRBV20-1; size: NA; J: TRBJ1-1; CDR3: CSARDLGRWRNTEAFF; DNA: TGCAGTGCTAGAGATTTAGGACGGTGGCGGAACACTGAAGCTTTCTTT
D: NA; V: TRBV28; size: NA; J: TRBJ1-3; CDR3: CASSLSGTGNTIYF; DNA: TGTGCCAGCAGTTTATCCGGGACTGGAAACACCATATATTTT
D: NA; V: TRBV19; size: NA; J: TRBJ2-7; CDR3: CASSIEPSTYEQYF; DNA: TGTGCCAGTAGTATAGAACCCTCTACCTACGAGCAGTACTTC
D: TRBD1; V: TRBV29-1; size: few; J: TRBJ1-1; CDR3: CSGGDSANTEAFF; DNA: TGCAGCGGGGGGGACAGCGCCAACACTGAAGCTTTCTTT